A single sample gave rise to the 19 T cell receptor beta chains below, sequenced in a study of CD8 T cells in Susac syndrome. RNA, at about 0.5 to 1 ug, was reverse transcribed with random hexamers. TCRdb fed the immunoSEQ multiplex PCR reads into MiXCR, producing one record per CDR3 protein. Among about 400,000 distinct CDR3 sequences listed, about 85% were seen once. Sequenced material: CD8+ T cells from PBMCs. The origin of the receptors is a human donor with multiple sclerosis.

This clonotype occurred a few times. The chain couples TRBV20-1 to TRBJ2-7; 9 bases are a match to TRBD1. V trimming: 5 bases; J trimming: 1 base; junction bases outside the gene matches: 3. This CDR3 has 13 amino acids. In germline, CDR1 is DFQATT, CDR2 SNEGSKA (reference sequence). The CDR3 nucleotides are TGCAGTGCTCGCGGGACAGGGTCCTACGAGCAGTACTTC. Its translation: CSARGTGSYEQYF.

The rearrangement uses TRBV27 and TRBJ1-2; weak D call: TRBD1 (6 bases). The CDR3 has 15 residues. V was clipped by 5 bases and J by 0 bases, with 13 bases between them. Germline V gene sequence: CDR1 MNHEY, CDR2 SMNVEV (reference sequence). The CDR3: CASSHYRESNYGYTF. CDR3 sequence (DNA): TGTGCCAGCAGTCATTACAGGGAGTCTAACTATGGCTACACCTTC.

The rearrangement uses TRBV2 and TRBJ2-7; the D is unclear. The CDR3 spans 13 residues. V was trimmed by 3 bases and J by 5 bases, leaving 11 bases between them. CDR1 SNHLY and CDR2 FYNNEI come from the germline V gene. In DNA, the CDR3 is TGTGCCAGCAGTGAGCCTGGGTTCCACGAGCAGTACTTC. Protein: CASSEPGFHEQYF.

J is TRBJ1-1 and V is TRBV19; D is ambiguous. There are 14 residues in the CDR3. From germline, CDR1 is LNHDA and CDR2 SQIVND (reference sequence). Trimming took off 4 bases at V and 4 bases at J, with 13 bases between the two ends. The CDR3, as DNA: TGTGCCAGTAGTAACAGTGGTTGGGGCACTGAAGCTTTCTTT. It translates to CASSNSGWGTEAFF. Variable domain in full (rest from reference TRBV19 and TRBJ1-1): DGGITQSPKYLFRKEGQNVTLSCEQNLNHDAMYWYRQDPGQGLRLIYYSQIVNDFQKGDIAEGYSVSREKKESFPLTVTSAQKNPTAFYLCASSNSGWGTEAFFGQGTRLTVV.

The chain has TRBV9 and TRBJ2-2; 10 bases fit TRBD2. Per the germline V gene, CDR1 is SGDLS and CDR2 is YYNGEE. The CDR3 is 15 amino acids. The ends lost 0 bases at V and 4 bases at J; junction bases unmatched: 0. The CDR3 nucleotides are TGTGCCAGCAGCGTAGGACTAGCGGGCACCGGGGAGCTGTTTTTT. It is translated as CASSVGLAGTGELFF. Supplemented by reference TRBV9 and TRBJ2-2, the full variable domain reads DSGVTQTPKHLITATGQRVTLRCSPRSGDLSVYWYQQSLDQGLQFLIQYYNGEERAKGNILERFSAQQFPDLHSELNLSSLELGDSALYFCASSVGLAGTGELFFGEGSRLTVL.

The chain combines TRBV6-1 with TRBJ2-7, with D perhaps TRBD1 or TRBD2 (5 bases each). Trimming took off 4 bases at V and 5 bases at J, with 18 bases between the two ends. The CDR3 consists of 15 residues. Germline CDR1 and CDR2: MNHNS and SASEGT. CDR3 DNA: TGTGCCAGCAGTGCCCCCAGGGTGGGGGTGGACGAGCAGTACTTC. This gives the protein CASSAPRVGVDEQYF.

The chain combines TRBV12-5 with TRBJ2-3, with 9 nucleotides matching TRBD2. The CDR3 consists of 15 residues. Trimming at V came to 6 bases and at J to 3 bases, leaving 7 bases not matched to a gene. Germline CDR1 LGHNT, CDR2 FRNRAP. DNA of the CDR3: TGTGCTAGTGGAGCGTCTAGCGGGGATACAGATACGCAGTATTTT. Its protein is CASGASSGDTDTQYF. The whole variable domain, filled in from reference TRBV12-5 and TRBJ2-3, reads DARVTQTPRHKVTEMGQEVTMRCQPILGHNTVFWYRQTMMQGLELLAYFRNRAPLDDSGMPKDRFSAEMPDATLATLKIQPSEPRDSAVYFCASGASSGDTDTQYFGPGTRLTVL.

The V gene is TRBV7-9, the J gene TRBJ2-1; TRBD2 matches 14 bases. Trimming took 5 bases from V and 9 from J; bases not matched to a gene: 12. The germline V gene has CDR1 SEHNR and CDR2 FQNEAQ (reference sequence). The CDR3 is 17 amino acids. CDR3 loop: CASSPTPGTSGGFEQFF. The CDR3, as DNA: TGTGCCAGCAGCCCTACCCCCGGGACTAGCGGGGGTTTTGAGCAGTTCTTC.

This clonotype was detected once. V usage is TRBV28 and J usage is TRBJ2-7; 10 positions match TRBD2. The J segment lost 3 bases and the V segment lost 5 bases, leaving 13 bases of the junction unmatched. Per the germline V gene, CDR1 is MDHEN and CDR2 is SYDVKM. This CDR3 comprises 17 residues. CDR3 sequence: CASSRPREREGLYEQYF. CDR3 sequence (DNA): TGTGCCAGCAGTCGACCCAGGGAGCGGGAGGGCCTCTACGAGCAGTACTTC.

The chain joins TRBV30 to TRBJ1-3; tentatively, D is TRBD1 (5 bases). Trimming removed 4 bases from V and 4 bases from J, with 14 bases in between. The CDR3 is 14 amino acids. Germline CDR1 and CDR2: GTSNPN and SVGIG (reference sequence). CDR3 sequence reads: CAWTLGTPGNTIYF. DNA for the CDR3: TGTGCCTGGACCCTCGGGACTCCCGGAAACACCATATATTTT.

There are a few counts of this clonotype. CDR3 in amino acids: CASSLKLAGGDEQFF. The CDR3 region has the DNA TGTGCCAGCAGCTTAAAACTAGCGGGGGGCGATGAGCAGTTCTTC. The chain is built from TRBV7-2 and TRBJ2-1, with 12 bases that match TRBD2. The CDR3 extends over 15 amino acids. V was pared by 2 bases and J by 8 bases, with 4 bases of the junction left unmatched. Germline V gives CDR1 SGHTA, CDR2 FQGNSA.

The sample holds a few counts of this clonotype. The chain employs TRBV6-5 and TRBJ1-2, with 10 bases that match TRBD1. Germline V CDR1 and CDR2: MNHEY, SVGAGI. Unmatched junction bases numbered 21, after V lost 7 bases and J lost 4 bases. The CDR3 loop spans 19 amino acids. The CDR3 reads CASILLQSGTGAEGYGYTF. Here the CDR3 DNA reads TGTGCCAGCATTCTGCTCCAGTCGGGGACAGGGGCGGAAGGCTATGGCTACACCTTC.

V and J are TRBV20-1 and TRBJ2-1, with a possible D match to TRBD2 (6 bases). The CDR3 is made up of 12 amino acids. V was shortened by 3 bases and J by 4 bases, with 7 bases between the two germline ends. The germline gives CDR1 DFQATT, CDR2 SNEGSKA (reference sequence). CDR3 in DNA: TGCAGTGCTAGCGGGGGTTACAATGAGCAGTTCTTC. Translating it yields CSASGGYNEQFF.

This clonotype occurred once. V is TRBV29-1 and J is TRBJ1-1; possibly TRBD1 for D (5 bases). CDR3 size: 11 residues. CDR1 is SQVTM, CDR2 ANQGSEA, per germline. The V and J ends lost 3 bases and 6 bases respectively, with 8 bases between them. CDR3 loop: CSVDEGPEAFF. The CDR3 DNA reads as TGCAGCGTTGATGAGGGGCCTGAAGCTTTCTTT.

There are a few counts of this clonotype. The genes are TRBV7-2 and TRBJ2-1; D might be TRBD2 (5 bases). Per the germline V gene, CDR1 is SGHTA and CDR2 is FQGNSA. Trimming removed 0 bases from V and 8 bases from J, with 5 bases in between. This CDR3 contains 12 residues. Here the CDR3 reads CASSLARDEQFF. For the CDR3, the DNA is TGTGCCAGCAGCTTAGCGCGGGATGAGCAGTTCTTC.

The genes are TRBV21-1 and TRBJ2-7. TRBV21-1 is termed a pseudogene. The CDR3 loop spans 15 amino acids. CDR3 region: CASSKGKGESYEQYF. The DNA of the CDR3 is TGTGCCAGCAGCAAAGGGAAAGGGGAGTCCTACGAGCAGTACTTC.

The chain combines TRBV24-1 with TRBJ2-1; D could derive from TRBD1 or TRBD2 (6 bases each). V was pared by 0 bases and J by 9 bases, with 8 bases between. The CDR3 runs 13 residues. CDR1 and CDR2 from the germline V gene are KGHDR and SFDVKD. CDR3 protein: CATSDLGGLEQFF. CDR3 sequence (DNA): TGTGCCACCAGTGATTTGGGGGGGCTTGAGCAGTTCTTC.

The chain combines TRBV27 with TRBJ2-5; 7 positions agree with TRBD1. Per germline, CDR1 MNHEY and CDR2 SMNVEV (reference sequence). V lost 5 bases and J lost 2; bases outside the gene matches: 17. The CDR3 has 18 residues. In DNA, the CDR3 is TGTGCCAGCAGTCCAGGGGGAATCTGGGACAATCCGCAAGAGACCCAGTACTTC. Translating it yields CASSPGGIWDNPQETQYF.

V and J are TRBV10-3 and TRBJ2-3, with TRBD1 matching over 8 bases. The trim removed 3 bases at V and 5 bases at J, leaving 10 bases unmatched. CDR1 is ENHRY, CDR2 SYGVKD, per germline. The CDR3 spans 16 residues. CDR3 residues: CAISEAGQGVEDTQYF. CDR3 bases: TGTGCCATCAGTGAAGCTGGACAGGGTGTAGAAGATACGCAGTATTTT.